This entry lists 17 T cell receptor beta chains sequenced from one sample in a study of blood T cell repertoires in COVID-19. The protocol was immunoSEQ multiplex PCR, while the TCRdb copy is restricted to in-frame clones and leaves out a portion. The data show some 330,000 clones, more than 75% seen once. The sample was PBMCs or T cells enriched from blood (not recorded which). These receptors came from a man aged 40-50 years in a cohort exposed to, infected with or recovered from COVID-19 (not recorded which).

Comments on this clone: Other DNA sequences within the sample encode an identical CDR3. The chain links TRBV19 to TRBJ1-1; weak D call: TRBD1 (6 bases). The length of the CDR3 is 15 residues. CDR1 is LNHDA, CDR2 SQIVND, per germline (reference sequence). The ends were cut back, 1 base at V and 0 bases at J, with 9 bases in the middle. CDR3 loop: CASSIAGGLNTEAFF. Here the CDR3 DNA reads TGTGCCAGTAGTATAGCGGGGGGCCTGAACACTGAAGCTTTCTTT. The entire variable domain, with the rest obtained from reference TRBV19 and TRBJ1-1, is as follows: DGGITQSPKYLFRKEGQNVTLSCEQNLNHDAMYWYRQDPGQGLRLIYYSQIVNDFQKGDIAEGYSVSREKKESFPLTVTSAQKNPTAFYLCASSIAGGLNTEAFFGQGTRLTVV.

The chain links TRBV6-5 to TRBJ2-7; a possible D gene is TRBD1 (6 bases). The germline V gene encodes CDR1 MNHEY and CDR2 SVGAGI. Trimming took 6 bases from V and 3 from J, leaving 9 bases between them. The CDR3 contains 12 residues. The CDR3 here is CASSRDNYEQYF. CDR3 DNA sequence: TGTGCCAGCAGCCGGGACAACTACGAGCAGTACTTC.

The chain combines TRBV19 with TRBJ2-1, with TRBD2 identical over 7 bases. CDR3 size: 15 residues. Losses at the gene ends were 3 bases for V and 7 bases for J; bases not matched to a gene: 9. In germline, CDR1 is LNHDA, CDR2 SQIVND (reference sequence). This CDR3 reads CASSIAAGVGNEQFF. DNA of the CDR3: TGTGCCAGTAGTATTGCTGCGGGAGTGGGGAATGAGCAGTTCTTC.

This chain uses TRBV13 with TRBJ2-7; TRBD2 matches at 10 bases. Losses at the gene ends were 3 bases for V and 1 base for J; bases not matched to a gene: 3. The CDR3 is 15 amino acids. Germline CDR1 reads PRHDT; CDR2 reads FYEKMQ (reference sequence). CDR3 amino acids: CASSLGLARSYEQYF. The CDR3 coding sequence is TGTGCCAGCAGCTTGGGACTAGCGCGTTCCTACGAGCAGTACTTC.

The genes are TRBV4-1 and TRBJ1-6; 9 bases agree with TRBD1. There are 15 residues in the CDR3. V shed 3 bases, J shed 11 bases, and the junction held 8 bases outside the gene matches. The germline V gene has CDR1 MGHRA and CDR2 YSYEKL. CDR3 sequence (DNA): TGCGCCAGCAGCCAGGGACAGGGAGTCATGGCACCCCTCCACTTT. Translated: CASSQGQGVMAPLHF.

This chain joins TRBV7-3 and TRBJ2-3; D gene unclear. CDR3 length: 14 amino acids. Germline CDR1 SGHTA, CDR2 FQGTGA. V was cut by 1 base and J by 4 bases, with 9 bases left in between. In DNA form, the CDR3 reads TGTGCCAGCAGCTTAAGAGGATCAGCAGATACGCAGTATTTT. Translating it yields CASSLRGSADTQYF. The full variable domain, in which reference TRBV7-3 and TRBJ2-3 provide the parts outside the CDR3, is GAGVSQTPSNKVTEKGKYVELRCDPISGHTALYWYRQSLGQGPEFLIYFQGTGAADDSGLPNDRFFAVRPEGSVSTLKIQRTERGDSAVYLCASSLRGSADTQYFGPGTRLTVL.

The chain recombines TRBV7-2 with TRBJ2-7, with TRBD2 identical over 14 bases. Germline-derived CDR1 and CDR2 are SGHTA and FQGNSA. J gave up 3 bases and V 5 bases, and 12 bases lay outside the gene matches. The length of the CDR3 is 18 residues. CDR3 in amino acids: CASSAPTSGRGYRYEQYF. CDR3 coding DNA: TGTGCCAGCAGCGCACCGACTAGCGGGAGGGGGTATCGCTACGAGCAGTACTTC.

This clone appeared a few times. This sequence joins TRBV11-3 and TRBJ2-1; 7 bases are a match to TRBD2. V was clipped by 0 bases and J by 1 base; unmatched bases: 3. Germline V lookup: CDR1 SGHNT, CDR2 YENEEA. This CDR3 has 16 residues. The CDR3: CASSLEGGPSYNEQFF. CDR3 nucleotide sequence: TGTGCCAGCAGCTTAGAGGGAGGGCCTTCCTACAATGAGCAGTTCTTC.

The CDR3 coding sequence is TGTGCCAGCAGCTTAGGTCCGGGACTAGGTTTCGGAGATACGCAGTATTTT. Residues: CASSLGPGLGFGDTQYF. The chain couples TRBV7-2 to TRBJ2-3, with TRBD2 identical over 8 bases. V gave up 1 base and J gave up 5 bases; unmatched junction bases: 11. Germline CDR1 is SGHTA and CDR2 is FQGNSA. The CDR3 runs 17 residues.

The CDR3 sequence: CASGPQGALRQETQYF. DNA for the CDR3: TGTGCTAGTGGTCCCCAGGGGGCCCTTAGGCAAGAGACCCAGTACTTC. The chain carries TRBV12-5 and TRBJ2-5; 8 bases agree with TRBD1. V was clipped by 5 bases and J by 2 bases; unmatched bases: 10. The CDR3 sequence is 16 residues long. Germline CDR1 and CDR2: LGHNT and FRNRAP. Full variable domain (rest looked up from reference TRBV12-5 and TRBJ2-5): DARVTQTPRHKVTEMGQEVTMRCQPILGHNTVFWYRQTMMQGLELLAYFRNRAPLDDSGMPKDRFSAEMPDATLATLKIQPSEPRDSAVYFCASGPQGALRQETQYFGPGTRLLVL.

This clone showed up just once. The chain couples TRBV27 to TRBJ2-1, with TRBD2 matching over 11 bases. The CDR3 runs to 15 residues. V lost 5 bases and J lost 9; bases outside the gene matches: 9. Germline V gene lookup returns CDR1 MNHEY and CDR2 SMNVEV (reference sequence). The CDR3 region is CASSLIGSGRGEQFF. In DNA form, the CDR3 reads TGTGCCAGCAGTCTCATCGGTAGCGGGAGGGGTGAGCAGTTCTTC.

CDR3 in amino acids: CASSSTGLAGAIYEQYF. CDR3 bases: TGTGCCAGCAGCTCCACGGGACTAGCGGGAGCCATCTACGAGCAGTACTTC. The chain couples TRBV13 to TRBJ2-7, with 14 bases aligning to TRBD2. V was clipped by 4 bases and J by 3 bases; unmatched bases: 8. The CDR3 runs 17 residues. Germline lookup yields CDR1 PRHDT and CDR2 FYEKMQ (reference sequence).

The CDR3, as DNA: TGCAGTGCTAGTGGGGGGCGTCACACTGAAGCTTTCTTT. It codes for CSASGGRHTEAFF. V and J are TRBV20-1 and TRBJ1-1; TRBD1 might be the D (6 bases). CDR3 size: 13 residues. V was shortened by 3 bases and J by 3 bases, with 11 bases between the two germline ends. From germline, CDR1 is DFQATT and CDR2 SNEGSKA (reference sequence).

The genes are TRBV6-5 and TRBJ1-2; TRBD1 agrees at 8 bases. The length of the CDR3 is 14 residues. Germline assignment: CDR1 MNHEY and CDR2 SVGAGI. The V and J ends lost 8 bases and 3 bases, in that order; junction bases with no gene match: 8. CDR3 residues: CASGSDRGYYGYTF. Here the CDR3 DNA reads TGTGCCAGCGGCAGTGACAGGGGTTACTATGGCTACACCTTC.

In this sample, this clone turned up a few times. This sequence joins TRBV24-1 and TRBJ2-1; 7 nucleotides line up with TRBD1. CDR3 length: 12 residues. Germline-derived CDR1 and CDR2 are KGHDR and SFDVKD. With 5 bases clipped from V and 10 bases from J, the junction kept 4 bases outside the gene matches. In DNA, the CDR3 is TGTGCCACCAGTGCGACAGGGCTCGAGCAGTTCTTC. This codes for CATSATGLEQFF.

This clone was counted a single time. CDR3 coding DNA: TGTGCCAGCAGCTGGGGGACTGACTACGAGCAGTACTTC. Amino acids: CASSWGTDYEQYF. The chain employs TRBV5-6 and TRBJ2-7, with D perhaps TRBD2 (6 bases). CDR3 length: 13 amino acids. Germline V gene data show CDR1 as SGHDT and CDR2 as YYEEEE. Deletions cut 3 bases from V and 3 bases from J, with 10 bases between.

The rearrangement joins TRBV19 to TRBJ1-1, with no clear D. This CDR3 contains 15 residues. Germline CDR1 reads LNHDA; CDR2 reads SQIVND (reference sequence). V was pared by 7 bases and J by 1 base, with 16 bases between. Here the CDR3 DNA reads TGTGCCAGTAAACCCCGCGAAATCGAGAACACTGAAGCTTTCTTT. It yields the protein CASKPREIENTEAFF.